The 3 T cell receptor beta chains given below trace back to one sample, sequenced in a study of blood T cell repertoires in COVID-19. Produced via immunoSEQ multiplex PCR; TCRdb's table is partial and in-frame only. The data hold tens of thousands of clones, with about four fifths observed a single time. The sequencing input was peripheral blood. These receptor sequences come from a human donor in a cohort sampled during active COVID-19.

The chain has TRBV29-1 and TRBJ1-1; D not certain. From germline, CDR1 is SQVTM and CDR2 ANQGSEA. The V end was cut by 0 bases, the J end by 3 bases, with 17 bases between. This CDR3 comprises 16 residues. This CDR3 is CSVEDDRVESDTEAFF. The CDR3 bases are TGCAGCGTTGAAGATGATCGGGTAGAGTCGGACACTGAAGCTTTCTTT.

This clone was counted a single time. V usage is TRBV6-5 and J usage is TRBJ1-5; D might be TRBD1 (5 bases). The CDR3 runs 15 residues. Trimming shortened V by 7 bases and J by 2 bases, and 15 bases separated the two germline ends. The germline gives CDR1 MNHEY, CDR2 SVGAGI. This chain's CDR3 is CASTPTTGGNQPQHF. Here the CDR3 DNA reads TGTGCCAGCACCCCTACCACAGGAGGCAATCAGCCCCAGCATTTT.

The genes are TRBV24-1 and TRBJ2-2; D possibly corresponds to TRBD1 (6 bases). This CDR3 is built from 16 residues. The V end lost 0 bases, the J end lost 5 bases, and 12 bases lay between the germline ends. CDR1 and CDR2 from the germline V gene are KGHDR and SFDVKD. This CDR3 reads CATSDLRQGKTGELFF. CDR3 sequence (DNA): TGTGCCACCAGTGATTTGCGGCAGGGGAAGACCGGGGAGCTGTTTTTT.